Following are 30 T cell receptor beta chains from one sample sequenced in a study of CD8 T cells in ankylosing spondylitis. MiXCR, run by TCRdb on the 5' RACE reads, gives a single entry per CDR3 protein. The sample yields approximately 300,000 distinct CDR3 sequences, around 20% seen once. Sequenced material: blood, either unsorted or a sorted T cell fraction (not recorded which). The receptors originated from a female donor with ankylosing spondylitis or in good health (not recorded which).

The table lists this clonotype with a count of one. The CDR3 does not end in the conserved phenylalanine or tryptophan, so this is likely a read error. For the CDR3, the DNA is TGCGCCAGCAGCTTGGGTAGTTACAATGAGCAGTTCTTA. As protein: CASSLGSYNEQFL. This chain joins TRBV5-1 and TRBJ2-1; D is unresolved. The germline V gene encodes CDR1 SGHRS and CDR2 YFSETQ. CDR3 length: 13 residues. Trimming pared 0 bases from V and 4 bases from J, leaving 5 bases between.

This clonotype was found many times. The chain carries TRBV5-1 and TRBJ1-5; D is possibly TRBD1 (5 bases). CDR3 length equals 13 residues. V was pared by 5 bases and J by 3 bases, with 9 bases between. Germline CDR1 reads SGHRS; CDR2 reads YFSETQ. CDR3 protein: CASRLDTNQPQHF. CDR3 sequence (DNA): TGCGCCAGCAGGCTGGACACCAATCAGCCCCAGCATTTT.

This chain uses TRBV7-2 with TRBJ1-2, with D possibly being TRBD1 (6 bases). The CDR3 is made up of 14 amino acids. The germline V gene encodes CDR1 SGHTA and CDR2 FQGNSA. V lost 3 bases and J lost 6, with 14 bases in between. CDR3 region: CASSLLGGSNGYTF. CDR3 sequence (DNA): TGTGCCAGCAGCTTGCTTGGGGGCTCGAATGGCTACACCTTC.

The chain links TRBV7-8 to TRBJ2-1; the match to TRBD2 covers 13 bases. Germline CDR1 SGHVS, CDR2 FQNEAQ. The CDR3 length is 15 residues. V gave up 9 bases and J gave up 4 bases; unmatched junction bases: 6. The CDR3 DNA follows: TGTGCCAGTCGGGGACTAGCGGGAACGTACAATGAGCAGTTCTTC. Translated: CASRGLAGTYNEQFF.

The gene calls are TRBV6-1 and TRBJ1-5; 8 nucleotides align to TRBD1. CDR1 is MNHNS and CDR2 is SASEGT in the germline V gene. V lost 6 bases, J lost 6 bases, and 4 bases stayed unmatched. CDR3 length: 13 amino acids. The CDR3 is CASRDRVSQPQHF. The CDR3 nucleotides read TGTGCCAGCAGGGACAGGGTTAGTCAGCCCCAGCATTTT.

The chain's CDR3 is CATSSPGTDIFQETQYF. CDR3 nucleotide sequence: TGTGCCACCAGCAGTCCCGGGACAGATATTTTTCAAGAGACCCAGTACTTC. The chain combines TRBV15 with TRBJ2-5; TRBD1 aligns across 7 bases. CDR1 and CDR2 from the germline V gene are LNHNV and YYDKDF (reference sequence). This CDR3 has 17 residues. With 3 bases clipped from V and 2 bases from J, the junction kept 12 bases outside the gene matches.

The genes are TRBV2 and TRBJ1-5; D is ambiguous. This CDR3 has 14 residues. The V end lost 5 bases, the J end lost 2 bases, and 10 bases lay between the germline ends. The germline V gene encodes CDR1 SNHLY and CDR2 FYNNEI. The CDR3: CASSSKARNQPQHF. The DNA of the CDR3 is TGTGCCAGCAGTTCCAAGGCCCGCAATCAGCCCCAGCATTTT.

This chain uses TRBV4-3 with TRBJ1-2, with 7 bases that match TRBD1. This CDR3 has 15 residues. Per the germline V gene, CDR1 is LGHNA and CDR2 is YSLEER. V lost 0 bases to trimming and J lost 8 bases; unmatched junction nucleotides: 9. CDR3 amino acids: CASSQDIRDRDGYTF. The CDR3, as DNA: TGCGCCAGCAGCCAAGATATTCGAGACAGGGACGGCTACACCTTC.

The genes are TRBV5-6 and TRBJ1-1; D unresolved. Per germline, CDR1 SGHDT and CDR2 YYEEEE. V was cut by 4 bases and J by 0 bases, with 10 bases left in between. The CDR3 has 14 amino acids. CDR3 in DNA: TGTGCCAGCAGCACGAGACCGTTGAACACTGAAGCTTTCTTT. Translation gives CASSTRPLNTEAFF.

This clonotype was counted only a few times. V is TRBV28 and J is TRBJ1-1; D unresolved. The CDR3 consists of 14 residues. The V gene lost 5 bases and the J gene lost 5 bases, with 15 bases spanning the gap. The germline gives CDR1 MDHEN, CDR2 SYDVKM. The CDR3 DNA reads TGTGCCAGCAGTGTGACCGATGGGAGGACTGAAGCTTTCTTT. The encoded protein is CASSVTDGRTEAFF.

The genes are TRBV9 and TRBJ2-1, with 9 nucleotides matching TRBD2. Trimming took 4 bases from V and 6 from J; bases not matched to a gene: 8. The CDR3 is 15 residues long. Germline values: CDR1 SGDLS, CDR2 YYNGEE. CDR3 in amino acids: CASSRGGRAPNEQFF. Here the CDR3 DNA reads TGTGCCAGCAGCCGGGGCGGGAGGGCCCCCAATGAGCAGTTCTTC.

This sequence joins TRBV7-2 and TRBJ2-1; 7 bases agree with TRBD2. The germline V gene has CDR1 SGHTA and CDR2 FQGNSA. Trimming took 4 bases from V and 6 from J; bases not matched to a gene: 15. The CDR3 extends over 17 amino acids. CDR3: CASSSRWGGRASNEQFF. The CDR3 region has the DNA TGTGCCAGCAGCTCCCGGTGGGGGGGGAGGGCCTCCAATGAGCAGTTCTTC.

V usage is TRBV18 and J usage is TRBJ2-3; maybe TRBD1 (6 bases). Trimming left V 2 bases short and J 1 base short, with 10 bases between. The CDR3 contains 15 residues. The germline CDR1 and CDR2 sequences are KGHSH and LQKENI. CDR3 nucleotides: TGTGCCAGCTCACCAACAGGGCCGGGCACAGATACGCAGTATTTT. Translating it yields CASSPTGPGTDTQYF.

The table lists this clonotype with a few counts. V is TRBV20-1 and J is TRBJ2-1, with D hard to call. CDR3 length equals 13 residues. With 3 bases removed from V and 3 bases from J, the gap between germline ends came to 9 bases. Germline V gives CDR1 DFQATT, CDR2 SNEGSKA (reference sequence). The CDR3 DNA is TGCAGTGCTAGTATGGGTTTCTACAATGAGCAGTTCTTC. This sequence encodes CSASMGFYNEQFF.

The genes are TRBV12-3 or TRBV12-4 and TRBJ2-1; 7 bases align to TRBD2. V trimming: 2 bases; J trimming: 7 bases; junction bases outside the gene matches: 8. CDR3 length: 15 residues. The chain's CDR3 is CASSLSVGGENEQFF. In nucleotides, the CDR3 is TGTGCCAGCAGTTTAAGTGTGGGAGGGGAGAATGAGCAGTTCTTC.

This clonotype was detected a few times. The chain couples TRBV10-3 to TRBJ2-1, with D hard to call. The germline gives CDR1 ENHRY, CDR2 SYGVKD. V lost 10 bases and J lost 6, with 16 bases in between. The CDR3 runs to 13 residues. The DNA for the CDR3 is TGTGCCACCGCCGAAAGGGATGGCAATGAGCAGTTCTTC. Its protein is CATAERDGNEQFF.

The genes are TRBV27 and TRBJ2-7, with D perhaps matching TRBD1 (6 bases). The germline V gene has CDR1 MNHEY and CDR2 SMNVEV (reference sequence). This CDR3 region has 16 residues. Trimming left V 5 bases short and J 2 bases short, with 19 bases between. The CDR3 here is CASSQNRQVLTYEQYF. The CDR3 coding sequence is TGTGCCAGCAGTCAGAATCGACAGGTCTTGACCTACGAGCAGTACTTC.

This clonotype occurred a few times. This sequence joins TRBV12-3 or TRBV12-4 and TRBJ2-7, with 10 bases aligning to TRBD2. V was pared by 5 bases and J by 4 bases, with 8 bases of the junction left unmatched. The CDR3 sequence is 15 residues long. CDR3 residues: CASSLTSGTSYEQYF. The CDR3 DNA follows: TGTGCCAGCAGTCTCACTAGCGGGACATCATACGAGCAGTACTTC.

The chain is built from TRBV4-3 and TRBJ1-1, with D possibly being TRBD1 (6 bases). This CDR3 spans 20 amino acids. V gave up 3 bases and J gave up 0 bases, with 26 bases separating them. The germline CDR1 and CDR2 sequences are LGHNA and YSLEER. CDR3 nucleotides: TGCGCCAGCAGCCATCTTATCTTCCAGGAGGGGGGCGCGATGAACACTGAAGCTTTCTTT. Its protein is CASSHLIFQEGGAMNTEAFF.

The gene calls are TRBV5-6 and TRBJ2-2; no firm D call. Per germline, CDR1 SGHDT and CDR2 YYEEEE. The CDR3 extends over 14 amino acids. The V end was cut by 1 base, the J end by 3 bases, with 7 bases between. The CDR3 DNA reads as TGTGCCAGCAGCTTGCTATCGTACACCGGGGAGCTGTTTTTT. Its protein product is CASSLLSYTGELFF.

The count of this clonotype is one. The chain employs TRBV9 and TRBJ2-5, with D perhaps TRBD1 (5 bases). The germline V and J ends were trimmed by 4 bases and 6 bases, with 16 bases remaining between them. CDR1 SGDLS and CDR2 YYNGEE come from the germline V gene. CDR3 size: 14 residues. The CDR3 loop is CASSRDTGLQTQYF. The CDR3 DNA sequence: TGTGCCAGCAGCCGTGACACAGGCCTCCAGACCCAGTACTTC.

This clonotype was detected many times. This chain connects TRBV10-3 to TRBJ2-7; possible D gene TRBD2, 5 bases. CDR3 length: 13 residues. In germline, CDR1 is ENHRY, CDR2 SYGVKD. V was shortened by 8 bases and J by 1 base, with 12 bases between the two germline ends. CDR3 region: CAIRPRESYEQYF. The CDR3 DNA reads as TGTGCCATCCGCCCGAGGGAGTCCTACGAGCAGTACTTC.

This chain joins TRBV20-1 and TRBJ2-1; 8 bases are shared with TRBD2. The CDR3 contains 14 residues. Germline V CDR1 and CDR2: DFQATT, SNEGSKA (reference sequence). Trimming at V came to 4 bases and at J to 9 bases, leaving 11 bases not matched to a gene. DNA of the CDR3: TGCAGTGCTACAAGGAGGGCGGGAGGTACTGAGCAGTTCTTC. It codes for CSATRRAGGTEQFF.

This clonotype appeared a few times. The chain carries TRBV7-2 and TRBJ2-3, with D uncertain. Germline CDR1 reads SGHTA; CDR2 reads FQGNSA. The CDR3 extends over 15 amino acids. V gave up 5 bases and J gave up 5 bases, with 17 bases separating them. In DNA, the CDR3 is TGTGCCAGCAGCCGCCGGGCCCCAGCAGGAGATACGCAGTATTTT. Translated, it gives CASSRRAPAGDTQYF. The entire variable domain, with the rest obtained from reference TRBV7-2 and TRBJ2-3, is as follows: GAGVSQSPSNKVTEKGKDVELRCDPISGHTALYWYRQSLGQGLEFLIYFQGNSAPDKSGLPSDRFSAERTGGSVSTLTIQRTQQEDSAVYLCASSRRAPAGDTQYFGPGTRLTVL.

The V gene is TRBV12-5, the J gene TRBJ2-1; 11 bases are a match to TRBD2. Germline CDR1 LGHNT, CDR2 FRNRAP. The CDR3 sequence is 13 residues long. Losses at the gene ends were 10 bases for V and 7 bases for J; bases not matched to a gene: 6. CDR3 sequence (DNA): TGTGCTACTAGCGGGAGGAGGCTTAATGAGCAGTTCTTC. It specifies CATSGRRLNEQFF.

This clonotype has more than one count but fewer than ten. The chain carries TRBV20-1 and TRBJ2-5, with 8 nucleotides matching TRBD1. V lost 3 bases to trimming and J lost 5 bases; unmatched junction nucleotides: 5. The germline CDR1 and CDR2 sequences are DFQATT and SNEGSKA (reference sequence). The CDR3 runs to 13 residues. CDR3 sequence (DNA): TGCAGTGCTAGGAACAGGGGGGTGGAGACCCAGTACTTC. Its protein product is CSARNRGVETQYF.

This clonotype showed up just a few times. The gene calls are TRBV6-4 and TRBJ2-1; TRBD2 is a possible D gene (6 bases). V was trimmed by 6 bases and J by 6 bases, leaving 18 bases between them. CDR1 is MRHNA, CDR2 SNTAGT, per germline. The length of the CDR3 is 15 residues. The CDR3 here is CASSRGSGLSNEQFF. In DNA, the CDR3 is TGTGCCAGCAGCCGGGGCAGCGGGTTAAGCAATGAGCAGTTCTTC.

This clonotype has only a few counts. The chain links TRBV20-1 to TRBJ2-3; TRBD2 is a possible D gene (7 bases). The germline V gene encodes CDR1 DFQATT and CDR2 SNEGSKA (reference sequence). The CDR3 sequence is 15 residues long. Trimming removed 4 bases at V and 4 bases at J, with 18 bases between. The CDR3 region is CSANRGASGSDTQYF. The CDR3 nucleotides read TGCAGTGCTAATCGGGGGGCTAGCGGATCAGATACGCAGTATTTT.

CDR3 amino acids: CASGRNTRSYEQYF. CDR3 coding DNA: TGCGCCAGCGGACGAAACACCCGCTCCTACGAGCAGTACTTC. The V call is TRBV4-1, the J call TRBJ2-7, with D hard to call. The CDR3 has 14 amino acids. CDR1 and CDR2 (germline): MGHRA, YSYEKL. The ends were cut back, 8 bases at V and 0 bases at J, with 14 bases in the middle.

There are a few counts of this clonotype. The DNA for the CDR3 is TGTGCCAGCAGTGAGGTAGCGGGAGCCGGCTACGAGCAGTACTTC. Translation: CASSEVAGAGYEQYF. This chain joins TRBV25-1 and TRBJ2-7, with 9 bases lining up with TRBD2. The CDR3 runs 15 residues. The germline CDR1 and CDR2 sequences are MGHDK and SYGVNS. V lost 3 bases, J lost 3 bases, and 6 bases stayed unmatched.